The sequence of this TCR beta chain was determined in a study of vaccination effects on CD4 cells after COVID-19. Study in general: Samples collected post-vaccine were obtained a median of 72 days after the second dose. General study findings and limits: Convalescent patients numbered few in the study; early post-infection timepoints were missing entirely. Clones that were induced by infection or by vaccine showed marked contraction late after vaccination.

In the ViraFEST assay, antigen-specific CD4+ clonotypes were identified by expansion after peptide-pool stimulation. The authors isolated CD4+ T cells after 10 days of culture. Either the BNT162b2 or mRNA-1273 vaccine was given to participants in two doses. Cells had half their medium changed to IL-2 medium on days 3 and 7. As regards this clone: The target antigen is unknown.

CDR3 length: 13 amino acids. Germline V gene lookup returns CDR1 GTSNPN and CDR2 SVGIG (reference sequence). Trimming cost V 0 bases and J 7 bases, with 13 bases left between them. The data were produced by immunoSEQ multiplex PCR, yet TCRdb's version contains in-frame clones alone and is incomplete. The sample includes around 32,000 clones, around 70% of them seen just once. The chain is built from TRBV30 and TRBJ2-7; a possible D gene is TRBD2 (6 bases). Sample: CD4+ T cells from PBMCs cultured with HCoV-229E spike peptides, taken after COVID-19 vaccination. The TCR originated in a human donor who received a COVID-19 vaccine. In DNA, the CDR3 is TGTGCCTGGAGTGTACACATGCGGGGAGAGCAGTACTTC. This gives the protein CAWSVHMRGEQYF.